The 10 T cell receptor beta chains presented below share a single source sample, sequenced in a study of CD8 T cells in ankylosing spondylitis. A single record per CDR3 protein comes from TCRdb applying MiXCR to the 5' RACE reads. This sample has about 240,000 distinct CDR3 sequences, with approximately 9% found just once. The sequenced sample consisted of blood, either unsorted or a sorted T cell fraction (not recorded which). The receptors were sampled from a male donor with ankylosing spondylitis or in good health (not recorded which).

This clonotype was picked up many times. The chain employs TRBV20-1 and TRBJ2-7, with no clear D. Trimming removed 5 bases at V and 3 bases at J, with 8 bases between. Germline-derived CDR1 and CDR2 are DFQATT and SNEGSKA (reference sequence). The CDR3 runs to 11 residues. This CDR3 is CSAPKGYEQYF. The CDR3 DNA reads as TGCAGTGCTCCCAAGGGCTACGAGCAGTACTTC.

This clonotype showed up many times. CDR3 sequence: CASSEEGRGMAKNIQYF. The CDR3 DNA sequence: TGTGCCAGCAGTGAAGAAGGCAGGGGGATGGCCAAAAACATTCAGTACTTC. V usage is TRBV6-1 and J usage is TRBJ2-4, with 7 bases matching TRBD1. Trimming removed 1 base from V and 1 base from J; junction bases left unmatched: 7. Germline assignment: CDR1 MNHNS and CDR2 SASEGT. The CDR3 contains 17 residues.

The chain combines TRBV5-1 with TRBJ1-2; D possibly corresponds to TRBD1 (5 bases). CDR3 length: 13 residues. V dropped 4 bases and J dropped 4 bases, with 11 bases sitting between them. Germline lookup yields CDR1 SGHRS and CDR2 YFSETQ. The CDR3, as DNA: TGCGCCAGCAGCCCGGCGGGGCTCTATGGCTACACCTTC. Translated, it gives CASSPAGLYGYTF.

The genes are TRBV30 and TRBJ1-1, with 8 bases that match TRBD1. CDR1 and CDR2 (germline): GTSNPN, SVGIG (reference sequence). The CDR3 covers 15 residues. V was pared by 5 bases and J by 1 base, with 9 bases of the junction left unmatched. CDR3 protein: CAWQSDRDWNTEAFF. The CDR3 DNA follows: TGTGCCTGGCAATCGGACAGGGATTGGAACACTGAAGCTTTCTTT. Variable domain in full (rest from reference TRBV30 and TRBJ1-1): SQTIHQWPATLVQPVGSPLSLECTVEGTSNPNLYWYRQAAGRGLQLLFYSVGIGQISSEVPQNLSASRPQDRQFILSSKKLLLSDSGFYLCAWQSDRDWNTEAFFGQGTRLTVV.

The J gene is TRBJ2-3, the V gene TRBV6-6; D perhaps matches TRBD2 (6 bases). The V end was cut by 6 bases, the J end by 9 bases, with 16 bases between. This CDR3 spans 13 amino acids. Germline lookup yields CDR1 MNHNY and CDR2 SVGAGI (reference sequence). The DNA of the CDR3 is TGTGCCAGCAGCGCCGGAGGGTCCGGGACGCAGTATTTT. Amino acid sequence: CASSAGGSGTQYF.

This clonotype was observed many times. The chain is built from TRBV21-1 and TRBJ1-6. TRBV21-1 is a documented pseudogene. The CDR3 is 13 residues long. CDR3 region: CASSGPWPSPLHF. For the CDR3, the DNA is TGTGCCAGCAGCGGGCCCTGGCCTTCACCCCTCCACTTT.

This clonotype was picked up many times. The V and J genes are TRBV20-1 and TRBJ2-7; D may correspond to TRBD1 or TRBD2 (5 bases each). CDR3 size: 13 residues. Deletions cut 4 bases from V and 5 bases from J, with 15 bases between. Germline V gene lookup returns CDR1 DFQATT and CDR2 SNEGSKA (reference sequence). The CDR3: CSATFGIRDEQYF. The CDR3 DNA reads TGCAGTGCTACCTTCGGGATCAGGGACGAGCAGTACTTC.

This clonotype was detected many times. This chain links TRBV7-2 with TRBJ2-1; 7 bases align to TRBD2. V was pared by 1 base and J by 5 bases, with 5 bases of the junction left unmatched. The CDR3 is 15 amino acids. The germline V gene has CDR1 SGHTA and CDR2 FQGNSA. CDR3 region: CASSLGAGSNNEQFF. The DNA for the CDR3 is TGTGCCAGCAGCTTAGGAGCGGGATCGAACAATGAGCAGTTCTTC. Full variable domain (missing parts from reference TRBV7-2 and TRBJ2-1): GAGVSQSPSNKVTEKGKDVELRCDPISGHTALYWYRQSLGQGLEFLIYFQGNSAPDKSGLPSDRFSAERTGGSVSTLTIQRTQQEDSAVYLCASSLGAGSNNEQFFGPGTRLTVL.

This clonotype was seen repeatedly, ten times or more. The chain carries TRBV6-2 or TRBV6-3 and TRBJ2-3; 11 bases are a match to TRBD2. The length of the CDR3 is 17 residues. Germline CDR1 and CDR2: MNHEY and SVGEGT. Trimming cost V 6 bases and J 2 bases; bases outside gene matches: 10. The CDR3 bases are TGTGCCAGCAGGCCCCAGGGACTAGCGGAGATCACAGATACGCAGTATTTT. Protein sequence: CASRPQGLAEITDTQYF.

This clonotype was observed a handful of times. The chain links TRBV7-9 to TRBJ2-3, with 7 bases identical to TRBD2. J was trimmed by 4 bases and V by 5 bases; bases with no gene match: 9. Germline V gives CDR1 SEHNR, CDR2 FQNEAQ (reference sequence). CDR3 size: 15 residues. CDR3 sequence: CASSTGGGEPDTQYF. The CDR3, as DNA: TGTGCCAGCAGCACCGGGGGAGGGGAACCAGATACGCAGTATTTT.